This T cell receptor (beta chain) appears in the sequencing data of a study of T cells after posttransplantation cyclophosphamide. Looked up from germline, CDR1 is SGHTA and CDR2 is FQGNSA. V gave up 5 bases and J gave up 2 bases; unmatched junction bases: 7. There are 15 residues in the CDR3. The naive gate required viable CD3+CD4+ or CD3+CD8+ cells with CCR7+CD45RA+CD45RO-CD95-CD27+CD28+ phenotype. Peripheral blood was collected from the related graft donor on the marrow donation day. Study conclusions and caveats: Skin or GI-infiltrating T cells shared few TRB sequences with blood. Recipient CMV seropositivity and CMV reactivation strongly tracked TRB clonality. Later post-transplant blood repertoires were often dominated by donor CD8+ memory clones.

Some clones are missing from TCRdb's copy, which holds only in-frame ones; the method was immunoSEQ multiplex PCR. Here the sample spans some 20,000 clones, roughly 98% being singletons. To note about this clone: Its antigen remains unknown.

This clonotype was obtained from a man in his forties in good health, CMV-negative, and a related stem cell transplant donor. This chain uses TRBV7-2 with TRBJ2-3; 7 nucleotides line up with TRBD2. Sequenced: naive CD4+ T cells sorted from PBMCs. The CDR3 region is CASSPSGLTTDTQYF. The CDR3 region has the DNA TGTGCCAGCAGCCCATCGGGACTAACCACAGATACGCAGTATTTT.